This T cell receptor beta chain was observed in a study of chemoradiotherapy in HPV16-positive cancers. Overall study results and limits: Candidate HPV-specific clones and E7-related TCR motifs grew in tumor during treatment. For HPV16-positive patients, expanding HPV-responsive T cells associated with longer recurrence-free survival. The functional HPV-specific definition rests on just a couple of HPV16-positive patients.

The V gene's germline CDR1 is WNHNN and CDR2 SYGVQD (reference sequence). The ends were cut back, 2 bases at V and 8 bases at J, with 10 bases in the middle. The CDR3 runs 13 residues. Remarks on this clone: The antigen is unknown.

Sequencing was performed with immunoSEQ multiplex PCR; in TCRdb, only in-frame clones are kept and a portion is missing. The sample includes approximately 15,000 clones, 60% to 75% of them seen just once. This chain uses TRBV10-1 with TRBJ2-4; the D is unclear. The sequence derives from a human donor with HPV-associated anogenital cancer. The specimen was collected from a patient who underwent chemoradiotherapy. CDR3 DNA: TGCGCCAGCAGTGAGCGGTACTGGGACATTCAGTACTTC. Translated, it gives CASSERYWDIQYF.